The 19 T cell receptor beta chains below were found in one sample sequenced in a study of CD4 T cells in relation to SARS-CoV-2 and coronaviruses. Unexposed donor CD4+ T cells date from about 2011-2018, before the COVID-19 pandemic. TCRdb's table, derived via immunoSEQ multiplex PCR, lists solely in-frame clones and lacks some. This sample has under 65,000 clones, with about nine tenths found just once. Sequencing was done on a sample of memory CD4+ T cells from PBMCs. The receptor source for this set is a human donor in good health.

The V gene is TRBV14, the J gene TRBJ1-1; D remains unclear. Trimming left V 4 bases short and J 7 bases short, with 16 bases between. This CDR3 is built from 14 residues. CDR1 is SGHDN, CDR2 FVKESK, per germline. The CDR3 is CASSLYSGLVEAFF. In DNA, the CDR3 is TGTGCCAGCAGCCTTTACAGCGGGTTAGTTGAAGCTTTCTTT.

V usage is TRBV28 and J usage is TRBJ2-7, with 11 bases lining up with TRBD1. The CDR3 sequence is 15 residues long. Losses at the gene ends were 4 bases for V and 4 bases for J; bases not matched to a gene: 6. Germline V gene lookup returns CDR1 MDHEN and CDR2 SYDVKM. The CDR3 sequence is CASSSRTGGLYEQYF. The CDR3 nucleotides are TGTGCCAGCAGTTCTCGGACAGGGGGCTTATACGAGCAGTACTTC.

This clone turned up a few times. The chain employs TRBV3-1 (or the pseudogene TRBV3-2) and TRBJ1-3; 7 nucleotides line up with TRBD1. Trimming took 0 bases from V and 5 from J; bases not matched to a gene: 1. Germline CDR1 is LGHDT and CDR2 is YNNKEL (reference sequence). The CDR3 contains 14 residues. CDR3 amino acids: CASSQEGQRNTIYF. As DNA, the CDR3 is TGTGCCAGCAGCCAAGAGGGACAGAGAAACACCATATATTTT.

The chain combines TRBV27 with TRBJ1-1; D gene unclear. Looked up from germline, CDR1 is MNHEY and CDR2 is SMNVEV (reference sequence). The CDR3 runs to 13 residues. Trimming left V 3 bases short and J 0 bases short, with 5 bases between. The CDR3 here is CASSFKLNTEAFF. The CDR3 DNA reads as TGTGCCAGCAGTTTTAAACTGAACACTGAAGCTTTCTTT.

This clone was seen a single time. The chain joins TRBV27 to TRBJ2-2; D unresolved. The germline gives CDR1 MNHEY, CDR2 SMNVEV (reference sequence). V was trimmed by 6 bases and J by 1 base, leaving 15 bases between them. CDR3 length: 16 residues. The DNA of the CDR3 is TGTGCCAGCAGCGAACCGGACCGCCTGAACACCGGGGAGCTGTTTTTT. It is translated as CASSEPDRLNTGELFF.

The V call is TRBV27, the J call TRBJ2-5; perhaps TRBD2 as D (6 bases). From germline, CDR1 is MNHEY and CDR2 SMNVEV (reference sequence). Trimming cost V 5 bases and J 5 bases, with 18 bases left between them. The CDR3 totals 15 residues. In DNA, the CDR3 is TGTGCCAGCAGTCCAACGGGGGTGGCTTTTGAGACCCAGTACTTC. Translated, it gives CASSPTGVAFETQYF.

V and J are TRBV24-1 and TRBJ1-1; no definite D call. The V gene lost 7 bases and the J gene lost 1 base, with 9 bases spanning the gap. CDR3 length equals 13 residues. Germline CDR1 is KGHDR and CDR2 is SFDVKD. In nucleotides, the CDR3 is TGTGCCACCAGGGGCGAGGGGAACACTGAAGCTTTCTTT. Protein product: CATRGEGNTEAFF.

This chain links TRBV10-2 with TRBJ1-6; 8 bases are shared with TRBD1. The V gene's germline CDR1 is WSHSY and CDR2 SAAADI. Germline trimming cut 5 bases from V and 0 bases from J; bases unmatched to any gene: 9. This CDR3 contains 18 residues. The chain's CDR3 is CASSNIRQGSSYNSPLHF. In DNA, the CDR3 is TGCGCCAGCAGTAATATCCGACAGGGGAGCTCCTATAATTCACCCCTCCACTTT.

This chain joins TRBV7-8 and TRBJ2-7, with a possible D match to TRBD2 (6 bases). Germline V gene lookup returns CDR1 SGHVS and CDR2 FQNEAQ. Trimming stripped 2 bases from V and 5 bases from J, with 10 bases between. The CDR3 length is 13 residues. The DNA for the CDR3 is TGTGCCAGCAGCTTACGGAGGGACGACGAGCAGTACTTC. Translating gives CASSLRRDDEQYF.

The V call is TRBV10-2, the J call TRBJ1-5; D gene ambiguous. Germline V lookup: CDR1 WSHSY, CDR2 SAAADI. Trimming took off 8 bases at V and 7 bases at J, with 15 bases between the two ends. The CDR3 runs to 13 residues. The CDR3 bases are TGCGCCAGCGGCGAGACGGGAGGACAGCCCCAGCATTTT. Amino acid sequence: CASGETGGQPQHF.

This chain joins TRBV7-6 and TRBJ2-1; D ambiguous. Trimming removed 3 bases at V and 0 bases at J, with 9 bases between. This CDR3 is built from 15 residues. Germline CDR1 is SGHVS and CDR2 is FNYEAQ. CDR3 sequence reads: CASSLDSGSYNEQFF. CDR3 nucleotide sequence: TGTGCCAGCAGCTTGGATTCCGGCTCCTACAATGAGCAGTTCTTC.

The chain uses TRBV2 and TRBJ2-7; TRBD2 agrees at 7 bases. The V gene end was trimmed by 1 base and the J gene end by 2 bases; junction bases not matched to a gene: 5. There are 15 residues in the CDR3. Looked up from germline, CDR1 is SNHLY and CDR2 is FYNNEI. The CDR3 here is CASSEGSGGAYEQYF. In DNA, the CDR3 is TGTGCCAGCAGTGAAGGGTCGGGGGGTGCCTACGAGCAGTACTTC. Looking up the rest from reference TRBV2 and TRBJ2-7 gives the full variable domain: EPEVTQTPSHQVTQMGQEVILRCVPISNHLYFYWYRQILGQKVEFLVSFYNNEISEKSEIFDDQFSVERPDGSNFTLKIRSTKLEDSAMYFCASSEGSGGAYEQYFGPGTRLTVT.

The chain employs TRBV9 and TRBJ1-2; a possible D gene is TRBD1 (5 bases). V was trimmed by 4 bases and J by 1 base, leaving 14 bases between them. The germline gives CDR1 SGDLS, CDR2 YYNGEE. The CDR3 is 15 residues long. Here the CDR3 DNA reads TGTGCCAGCAGCCCGAACCGGGACCGTAACTATGGCTACACCTTC. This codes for CASSPNRDRNYGYTF.

CDR3 amino acids: CASSRQRGNEQFF. The DNA for the CDR3 is TGTGCCAGCAGCCGCCAGCGGGGCAATGAGCAGTTCTTC. The chain uses TRBV27 and TRBJ2-1; 7 bases are shared with TRBD2. The CDR3 runs to 13 residues. Germline V lookup: CDR1 MNHEY, CDR2 SMNVEV (reference sequence). V trimming: 6 bases; J trimming: 6 bases; junction bases outside the gene matches: 5.

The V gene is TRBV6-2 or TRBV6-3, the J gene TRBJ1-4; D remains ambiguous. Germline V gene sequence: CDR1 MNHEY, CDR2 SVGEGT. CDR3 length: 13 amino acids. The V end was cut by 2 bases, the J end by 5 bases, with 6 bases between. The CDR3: CASSYDLNEKLFF. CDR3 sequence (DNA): TGTGCCAGCAGTTACGATCTAAATGAAAAACTGTTTTTT.

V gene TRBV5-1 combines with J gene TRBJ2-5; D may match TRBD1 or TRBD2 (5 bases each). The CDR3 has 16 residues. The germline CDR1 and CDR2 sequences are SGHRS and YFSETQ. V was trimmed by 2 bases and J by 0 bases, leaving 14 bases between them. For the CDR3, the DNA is TGCGCCAGCAGCTTAAAAACCGGGACCCACCAAGAGACCCAGTACTTC. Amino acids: CASSLKTGTHQETQYF.

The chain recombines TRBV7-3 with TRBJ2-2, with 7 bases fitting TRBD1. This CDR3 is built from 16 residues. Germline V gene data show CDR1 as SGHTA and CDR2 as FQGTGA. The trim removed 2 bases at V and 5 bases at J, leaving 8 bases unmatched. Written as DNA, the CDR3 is TGTGCCAGCAGCTTAGGACAGGTCGGGGCTACCGGGGAGCTGTTTTTT. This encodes CASSLGQVGATGELFF.

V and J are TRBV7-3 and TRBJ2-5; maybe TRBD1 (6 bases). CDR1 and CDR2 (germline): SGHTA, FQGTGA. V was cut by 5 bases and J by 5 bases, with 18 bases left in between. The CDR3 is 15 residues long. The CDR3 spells CASSRGSGAWETQYF. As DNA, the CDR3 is TGTGCCAGCAGCCGAGGATCAGGGGCATGGGAGACCCAGTACTTC.

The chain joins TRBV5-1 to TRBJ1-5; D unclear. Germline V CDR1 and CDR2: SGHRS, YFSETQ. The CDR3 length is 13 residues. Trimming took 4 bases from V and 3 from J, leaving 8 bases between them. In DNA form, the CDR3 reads TGCGCCAGCAGCCCGGACCCCAATCAGCCCCAGCATTTT. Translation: CASSPDPNQPQHF.